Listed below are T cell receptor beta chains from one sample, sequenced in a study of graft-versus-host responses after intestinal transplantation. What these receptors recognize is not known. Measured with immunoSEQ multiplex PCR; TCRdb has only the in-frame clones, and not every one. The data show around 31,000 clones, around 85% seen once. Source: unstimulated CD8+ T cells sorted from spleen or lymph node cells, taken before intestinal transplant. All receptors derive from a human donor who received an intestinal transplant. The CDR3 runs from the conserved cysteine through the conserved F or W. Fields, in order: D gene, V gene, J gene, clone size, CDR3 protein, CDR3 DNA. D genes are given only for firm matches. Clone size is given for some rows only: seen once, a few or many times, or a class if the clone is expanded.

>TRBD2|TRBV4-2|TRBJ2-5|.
CASSQRLAGVQETQYF
TGTGCCAGCAGCCAGAGACTAGCGGGAGTACAAGAGACCCAGTACTTC
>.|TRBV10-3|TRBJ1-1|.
CAISDTLTGEAFF
TGTGCCATCAGTGACACCCTGACAGGAGAAGCTTTCTTT
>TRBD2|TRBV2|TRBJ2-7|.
CASSTGTSSYEQYF
TGTGCCAGCAGTACCGGGACTAGCTCCTACGAGCAGTACTTC
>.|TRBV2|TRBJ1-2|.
CVLTAGNRYGYTF
TGTGTCCTCACCGCGGGTAATCGCTATGGCTACACCTTC
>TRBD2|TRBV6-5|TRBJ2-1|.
CASRGLAEQFF
TGTGCCAGCAGGGGACTAGCGGAGCAGTTCTTC
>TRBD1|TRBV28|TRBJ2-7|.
CASRDPSGTGGFHEQYF
TGTGCCAGCAGGGACCCGTCCGGGACAGGGGGCTTCCACGAGCAGTACTTC
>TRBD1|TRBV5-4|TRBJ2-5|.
CASSVLTGKETQYF
TGTGCCAGCAGCGTACTGACAGGGAAAGAGACCCAGTACTTC
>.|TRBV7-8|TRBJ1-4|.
CASSLGAGNREKLFF
TGTGCCAGCAGCCTAGGGGCGGGTAACCGAGAAAAACTGTTTTTT
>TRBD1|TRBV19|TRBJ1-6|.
CATRDRDWTPLHF
TGTGCCACCCGGGACAGGGACTGGACACCCCTCCACTTT
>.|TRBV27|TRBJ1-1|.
CASSPSALNTEAFF
TGTGCCAGCAGCCCTAGCGCGTTGAACACTGAAGCTTTCTTT
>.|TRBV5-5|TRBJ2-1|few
CASSLAVYNEQFF
TGTGCCAGCAGCTTGGCAGTATACAATGAGCAGTTCTTC
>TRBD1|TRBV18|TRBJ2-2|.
CASSRVAGGAPGELFF
TGTGCCAGCTCACGCGTGGCAGGGGGCGCACCCGGGGAGCTGTTTTTT
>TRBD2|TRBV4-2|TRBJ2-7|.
CASSRGTSVHEQYF
TGTGCCAGCAGCCGCGGAACTAGCGTCCACGAGCAGTACTTC
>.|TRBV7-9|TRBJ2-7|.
CASSGGSYEQYF
TGTGCCAGCAGCGGGGGGTCCTACGAGCAGTACTTC
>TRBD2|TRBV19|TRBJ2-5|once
CASSMRGGETQYF
TGTGCCAGTAGTATGAGGGGAGGGGAGACCCAGTACTTC
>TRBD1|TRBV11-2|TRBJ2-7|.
CASSLGTGGLPSYEQYF
TGTGCCAGCAGCTTGGGGACAGGGGGCCTCCCCTCCTACGAGCAGTACTTC
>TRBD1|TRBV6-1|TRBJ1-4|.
CASSEGGQGGEKLFF
TGTGCCAGCAGTGAAGGCGGACAGGGTGGTGAAAAACTGTTTTTT
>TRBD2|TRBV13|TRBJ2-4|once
CASSFLREGPSIQYF
TGTGCCAGCAGCTTCCTTCGGGAGGGCCCTTCCATTCAGTACTTC
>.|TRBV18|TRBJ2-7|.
CASSPTDSYEQYF
TGTGCCAGCTCACCAACGGACAGCTACGAGCAGTACTTC
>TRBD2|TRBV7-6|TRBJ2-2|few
CASSSQFSGATGELFF
TGTGCCAGCAGCTCCCAGTTTAGCGGGGCCACCGGGGAGCTGTTTTTT
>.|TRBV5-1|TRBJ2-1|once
CASRLAGARRDEQFF
TGCGCCAGCAGGTTGGCAGGGGCTCGTAGGGATGAGCAGTTCTTC
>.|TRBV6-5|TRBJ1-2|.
CASSYTDSYGYTF
TGTGCCAGCAGTTACACGGACAGCTATGGCTACACCTTC
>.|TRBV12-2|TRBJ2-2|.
CASRPHRGTYNNTGELFF
TGTGCAAGTCGCCCCCATAGGGGGACATATAACAACACCGGGGAGCTGTTTTTT
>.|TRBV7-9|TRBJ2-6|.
CASSPAYNSGANVLTF
TGTGCCAGCAGCCCTGCCTATAACTCTGGGGCCAACGTCCTGACTTTC
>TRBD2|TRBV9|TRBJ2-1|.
CASSVSRAGDYNEQFF
TGTGCCAGCAGCGTAAGTCGAGCGGGAGACTACAATGAGCAGTTCTTC